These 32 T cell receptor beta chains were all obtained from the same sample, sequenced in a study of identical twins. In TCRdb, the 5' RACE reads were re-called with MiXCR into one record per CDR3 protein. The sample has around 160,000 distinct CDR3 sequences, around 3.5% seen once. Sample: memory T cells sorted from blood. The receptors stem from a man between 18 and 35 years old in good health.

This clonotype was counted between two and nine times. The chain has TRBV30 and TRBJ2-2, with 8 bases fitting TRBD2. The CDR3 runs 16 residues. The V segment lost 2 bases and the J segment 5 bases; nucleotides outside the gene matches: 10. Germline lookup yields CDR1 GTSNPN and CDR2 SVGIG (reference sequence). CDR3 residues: CAWSIGLAWGTGELFF. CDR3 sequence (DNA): TGTGCCTGGAGTATCGGACTAGCCTGGGGAACCGGGGAGCTGTTTTTT.

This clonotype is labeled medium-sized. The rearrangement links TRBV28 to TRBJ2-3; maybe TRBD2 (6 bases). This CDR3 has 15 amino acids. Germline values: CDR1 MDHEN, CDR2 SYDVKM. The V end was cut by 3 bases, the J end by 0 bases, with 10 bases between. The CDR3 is CASSFLGTSTDTQYF. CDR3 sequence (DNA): TGTGCCAGCAGTTTCCTAGGGACTAGCACAGATACGCAGTATTTT.

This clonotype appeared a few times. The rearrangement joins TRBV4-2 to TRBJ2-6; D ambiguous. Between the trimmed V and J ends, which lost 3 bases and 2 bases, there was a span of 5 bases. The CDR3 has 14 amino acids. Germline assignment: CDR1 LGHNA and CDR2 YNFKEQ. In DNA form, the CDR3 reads TGTGCCAGCAGCCAGTCTACTGGGGCCAACGTCCTGACTTTC. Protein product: CASSQSTGANVLTF.

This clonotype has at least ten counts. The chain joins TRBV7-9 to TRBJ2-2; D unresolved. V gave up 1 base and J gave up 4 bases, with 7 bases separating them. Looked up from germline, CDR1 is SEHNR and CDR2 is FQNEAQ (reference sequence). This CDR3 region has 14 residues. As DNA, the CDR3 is TGTGCCAGCAGCTTAGGGTCGGCCACCGGGGAGCTGTTTTTT. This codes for CASSLGSATGELFF.

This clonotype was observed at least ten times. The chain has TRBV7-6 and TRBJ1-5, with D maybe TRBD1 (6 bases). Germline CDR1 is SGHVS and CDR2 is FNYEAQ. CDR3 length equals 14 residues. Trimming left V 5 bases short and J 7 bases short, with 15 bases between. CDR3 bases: TGTGCCAGCAGCCCCGACAGGATTGGGCAGCCCCAGCATTTT. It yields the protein CASSPDRIGQPQHF.

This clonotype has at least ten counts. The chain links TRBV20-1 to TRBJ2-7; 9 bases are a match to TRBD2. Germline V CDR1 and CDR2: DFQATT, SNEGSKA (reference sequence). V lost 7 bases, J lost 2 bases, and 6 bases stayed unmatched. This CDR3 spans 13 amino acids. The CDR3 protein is CSGELAGPYEQYF. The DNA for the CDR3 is TGCAGTGGAGAACTAGCGGGCCCCTACGAGCAGTACTTC.

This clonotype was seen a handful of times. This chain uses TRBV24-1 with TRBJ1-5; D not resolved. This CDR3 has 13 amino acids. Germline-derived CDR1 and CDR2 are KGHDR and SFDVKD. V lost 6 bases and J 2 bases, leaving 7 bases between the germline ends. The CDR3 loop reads CATSIQGNQPQHF. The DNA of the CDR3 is TGTGCCACCAGTATTCAAGGCAATCAGCCCCAGCATTTT.

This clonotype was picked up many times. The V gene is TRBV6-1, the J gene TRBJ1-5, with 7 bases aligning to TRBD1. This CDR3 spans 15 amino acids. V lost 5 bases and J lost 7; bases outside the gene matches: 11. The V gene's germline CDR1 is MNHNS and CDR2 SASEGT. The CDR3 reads CASSQNSRGTQPQHF. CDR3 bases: TGTGCCAGCAGTCAAAATAGCAGGGGGACGCAGCCCCAGCATTTT.

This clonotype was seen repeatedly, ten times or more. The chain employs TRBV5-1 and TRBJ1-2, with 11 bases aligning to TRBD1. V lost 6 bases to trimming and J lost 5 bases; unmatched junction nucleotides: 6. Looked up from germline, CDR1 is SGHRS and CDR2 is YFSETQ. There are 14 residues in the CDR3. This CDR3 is CASNLGQGAYGYTF. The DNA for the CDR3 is TGCGCCAGCAACTTAGGACAGGGGGCGTATGGCTACACCTTC.

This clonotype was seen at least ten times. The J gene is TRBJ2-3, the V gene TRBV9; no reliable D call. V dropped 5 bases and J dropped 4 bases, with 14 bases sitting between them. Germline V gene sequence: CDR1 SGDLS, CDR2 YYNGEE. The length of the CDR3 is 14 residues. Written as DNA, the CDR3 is TGTGCCAGCAGTACAAGTCCCGCGCCAGATACGCAGTATTTT. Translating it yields CASSTSPAPDTQYF.

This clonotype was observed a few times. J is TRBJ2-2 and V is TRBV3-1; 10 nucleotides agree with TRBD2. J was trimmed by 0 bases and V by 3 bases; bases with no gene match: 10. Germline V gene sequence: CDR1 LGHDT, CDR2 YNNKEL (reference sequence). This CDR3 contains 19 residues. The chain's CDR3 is CASSHLRLAGIANTGELFF. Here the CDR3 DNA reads TGTGCCAGCAGCCATTTACGACTAGCGGGCATAGCGAACACCGGGGAGCTGTTTTTT.

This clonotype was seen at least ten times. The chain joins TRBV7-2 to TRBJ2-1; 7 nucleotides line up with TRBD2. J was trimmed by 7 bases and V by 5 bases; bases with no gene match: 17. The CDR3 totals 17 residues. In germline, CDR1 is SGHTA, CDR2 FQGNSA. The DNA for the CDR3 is TGTGCCAGCAGCCTCCTATGGGCGGGAGAAGGGCCAAATGAGCAGTTCTTC. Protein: CASSLLWAGEGPNEQFF.

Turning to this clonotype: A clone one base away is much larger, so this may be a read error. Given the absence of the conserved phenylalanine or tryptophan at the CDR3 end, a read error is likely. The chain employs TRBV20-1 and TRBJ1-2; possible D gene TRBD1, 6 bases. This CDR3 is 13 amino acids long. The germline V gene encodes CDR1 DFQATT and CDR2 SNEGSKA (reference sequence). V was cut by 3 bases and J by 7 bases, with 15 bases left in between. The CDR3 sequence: CSARAGARSGYTC. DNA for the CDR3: TGCAGTGCTAGGGCAGGGGCTCGGAGTGGCTACACCTGC.

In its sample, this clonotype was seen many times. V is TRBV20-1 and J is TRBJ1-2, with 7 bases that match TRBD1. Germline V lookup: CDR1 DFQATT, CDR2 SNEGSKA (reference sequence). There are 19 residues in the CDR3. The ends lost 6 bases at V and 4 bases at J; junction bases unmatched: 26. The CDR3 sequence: CSATAWGQTEKGVVYGYTF. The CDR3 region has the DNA TGCAGTGCAACAGCGTGGGGACAGACGGAGAAGGGAGTCGTCTATGGCTACACCTTC.

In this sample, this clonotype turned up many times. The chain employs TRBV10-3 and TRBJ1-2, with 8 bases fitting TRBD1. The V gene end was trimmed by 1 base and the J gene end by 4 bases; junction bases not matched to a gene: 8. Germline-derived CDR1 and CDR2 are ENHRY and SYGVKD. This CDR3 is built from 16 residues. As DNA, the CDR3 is TGTGCCATCAGTGAGTTTCGTCAGGGGGCTCTCTATGGCTACACCTTC. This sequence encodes CAISEFRQGALYGYTF.

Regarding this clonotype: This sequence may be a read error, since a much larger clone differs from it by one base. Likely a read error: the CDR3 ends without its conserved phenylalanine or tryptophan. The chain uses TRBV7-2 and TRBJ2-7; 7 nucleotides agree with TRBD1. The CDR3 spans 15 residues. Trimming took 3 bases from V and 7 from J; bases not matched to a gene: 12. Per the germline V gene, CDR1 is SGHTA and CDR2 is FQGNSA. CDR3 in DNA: TGTGCCAGCAGCTTGGACAGGCAACCTTCGAGGGAGCAGTACTAC. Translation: CASSLDRQPSREQYY.

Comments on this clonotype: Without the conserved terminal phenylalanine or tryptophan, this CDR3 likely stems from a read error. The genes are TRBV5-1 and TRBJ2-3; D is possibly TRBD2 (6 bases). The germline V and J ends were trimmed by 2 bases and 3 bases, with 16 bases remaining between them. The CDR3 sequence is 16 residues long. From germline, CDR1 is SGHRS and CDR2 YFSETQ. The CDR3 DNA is TGCGCCAGCAGCTTCAGCCCGGGGGTCGGGACAGATACGCAGTATTAT. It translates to CASSFSPGVGTDTQYY.

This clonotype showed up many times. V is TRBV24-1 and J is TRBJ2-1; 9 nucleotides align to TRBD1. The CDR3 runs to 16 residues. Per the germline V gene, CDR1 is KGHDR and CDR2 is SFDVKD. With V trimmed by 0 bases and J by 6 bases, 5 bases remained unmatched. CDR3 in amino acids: CATSDLHTGQGNEQFF. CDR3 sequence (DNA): TGTGCCACCAGTGATTTGCATACGGGACAGGGCAATGAGCAGTTCTTC.

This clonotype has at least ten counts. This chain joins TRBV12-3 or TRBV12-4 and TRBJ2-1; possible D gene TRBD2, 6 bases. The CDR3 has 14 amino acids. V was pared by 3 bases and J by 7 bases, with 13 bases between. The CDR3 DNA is TGTGCCAGCAGTTTCTTTGCGGGAACTAATGAGCAGTTCTTC. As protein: CASSFFAGTNEQFF.

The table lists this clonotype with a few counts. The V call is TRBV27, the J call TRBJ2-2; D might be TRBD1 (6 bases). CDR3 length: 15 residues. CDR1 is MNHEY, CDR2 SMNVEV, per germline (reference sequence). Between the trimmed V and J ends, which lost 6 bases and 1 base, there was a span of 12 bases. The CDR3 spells CASRRGQLNTGELFF. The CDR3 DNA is TGTGCCAGCAGAAGAGGACAGCTGAACACCGGGGAGCTGTTTTTT.

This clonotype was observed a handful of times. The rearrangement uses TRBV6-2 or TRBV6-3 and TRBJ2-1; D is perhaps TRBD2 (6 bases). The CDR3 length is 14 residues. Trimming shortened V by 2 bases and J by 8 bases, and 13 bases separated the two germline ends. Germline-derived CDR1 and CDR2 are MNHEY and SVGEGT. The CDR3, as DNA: TGTGCCAGCAGTTACCTAGCGAAAAACCATGAGCAGTTCTTC. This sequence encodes CASSYLAKNHEQFF.

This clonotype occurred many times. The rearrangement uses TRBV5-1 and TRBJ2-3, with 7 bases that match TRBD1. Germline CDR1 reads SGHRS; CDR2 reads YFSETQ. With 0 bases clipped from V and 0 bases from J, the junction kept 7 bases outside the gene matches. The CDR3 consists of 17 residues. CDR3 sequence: CASSLAVGTDSTDTQYF. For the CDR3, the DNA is TGCGCCAGCAGCTTGGCCGTCGGGACAGACAGCACAGATACGCAGTATTTT.

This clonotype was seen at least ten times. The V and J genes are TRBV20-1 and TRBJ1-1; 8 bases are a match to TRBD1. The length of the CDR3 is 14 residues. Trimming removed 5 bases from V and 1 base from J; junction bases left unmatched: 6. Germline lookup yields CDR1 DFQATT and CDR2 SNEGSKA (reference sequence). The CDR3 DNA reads TGCAGTGCTCCTACCGGGACAGGGAACACTGAAGCTTTCTTT. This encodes CSAPTGTGNTEAFF.

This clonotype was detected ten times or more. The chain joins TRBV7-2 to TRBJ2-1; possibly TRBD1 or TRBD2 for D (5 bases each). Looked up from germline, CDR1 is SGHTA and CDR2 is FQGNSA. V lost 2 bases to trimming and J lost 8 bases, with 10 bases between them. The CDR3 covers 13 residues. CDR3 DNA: TGTGCCAGCAGCTTAAGAGGGGTGCATGAGCAGTTCTTC. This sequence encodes CASSLRGVHEQFF.

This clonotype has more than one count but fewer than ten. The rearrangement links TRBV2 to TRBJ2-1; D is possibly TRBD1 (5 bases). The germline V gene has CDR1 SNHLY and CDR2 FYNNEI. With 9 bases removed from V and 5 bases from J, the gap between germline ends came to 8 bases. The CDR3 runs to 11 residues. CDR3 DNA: TGTGCCAGAGGCAGGGACAATGAGCAGTTCTTC. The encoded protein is CARGRDNEQFF.

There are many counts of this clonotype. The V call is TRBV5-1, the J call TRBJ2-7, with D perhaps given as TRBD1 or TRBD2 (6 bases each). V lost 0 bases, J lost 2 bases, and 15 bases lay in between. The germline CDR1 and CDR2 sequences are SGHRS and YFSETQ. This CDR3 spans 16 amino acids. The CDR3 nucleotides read TGCGCCAGCAGCTTGGCCGGCGGGACAAGGCCCTACGAGCAGTACGTC. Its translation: CASSLAGGTRPYEQYV.

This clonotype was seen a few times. Here the CDR3 reads CSVTSRLVGYTF. CDR3 sequence (DNA): TGCAGCGTGACTAGCCGCCTTGTGGGCTACACCTTC. The J gene is TRBJ1-2, the V gene TRBV29-1; D gene unclear. CDR1 is SQVTM and CDR2 is ANQGSEA in the germline V gene. V was pared by 6 bases and J by 8 bases, with 16 bases between. CDR3 length: 12 amino acids. The variable domain in full, completed from reference TRBV29-1 and TRBJ1-2, reads SAVISQKPSRDICQRGTSLTIQCQVDSQVTMMFWYRQQPGQSLTLIATANQGSEATYESGFVIDKFPISRPNLTFSTLTVSNMSPEDSSIYLCSVTSRLVGYTFGSGTRLTVV.

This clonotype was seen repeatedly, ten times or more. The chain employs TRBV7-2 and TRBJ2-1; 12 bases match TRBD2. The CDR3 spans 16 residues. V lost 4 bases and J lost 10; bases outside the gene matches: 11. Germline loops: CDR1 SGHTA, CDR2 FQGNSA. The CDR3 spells CASSSGLAGRPIEQFF. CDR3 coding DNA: TGTGCCAGCAGCTCGGGACTAGCGGGCAGGCCAATCGAGCAGTTCTTC.

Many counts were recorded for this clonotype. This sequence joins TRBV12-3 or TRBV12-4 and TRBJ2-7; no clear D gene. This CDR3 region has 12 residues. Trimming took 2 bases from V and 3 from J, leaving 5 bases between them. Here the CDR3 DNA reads TGTGCCAGCAGTTTACTTGGCTACGAGCAGTACTTC. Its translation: CASSLLGYEQYF.

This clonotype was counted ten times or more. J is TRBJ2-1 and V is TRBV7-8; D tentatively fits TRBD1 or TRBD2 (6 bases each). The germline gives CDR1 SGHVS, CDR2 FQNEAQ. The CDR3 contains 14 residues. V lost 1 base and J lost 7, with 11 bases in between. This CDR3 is CASSLDGGGNEQFF. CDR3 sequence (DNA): TGTGCCAGCAGCTTAGATGGAGGGGGTAATGAGCAGTTCTTC.

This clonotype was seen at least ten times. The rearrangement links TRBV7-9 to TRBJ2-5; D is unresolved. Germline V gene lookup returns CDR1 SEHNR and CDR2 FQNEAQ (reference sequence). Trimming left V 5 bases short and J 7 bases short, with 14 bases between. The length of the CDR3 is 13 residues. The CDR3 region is CASSPDLGATQYF. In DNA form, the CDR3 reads TGTGCCAGCAGCCCCGATCTTGGCGCGACCCAGTACTTC.

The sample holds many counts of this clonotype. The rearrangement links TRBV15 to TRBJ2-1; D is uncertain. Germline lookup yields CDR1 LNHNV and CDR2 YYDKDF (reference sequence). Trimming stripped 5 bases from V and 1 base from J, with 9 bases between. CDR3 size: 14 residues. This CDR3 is CATSLRGSYNEQFF. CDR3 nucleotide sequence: TGTGCCACCAGCTTGCGAGGATCCTACAATGAGCAGTTCTTC.